The sample holds many counts of the clone carrying this T cell receptor beta chain. No antigen is known for it. TCR beta CDR3 sequences were amplified from RNA transcripts. A first-round RT-PCR of the TCR CDR3 used the HTBI primer set. A single record per CDR3 protein comes from TCRdb applying MiXCR to the multiplex PCR reads. The data hold fewer than 650,000 distinct CDR3 sequences, with 14% observed a single time. The data belong to a study of T cells in Graves' hyperthyroidism and ophthalmopathy. Disease duration under 2 months; hyperthyroidism patients were aged 18 to 65. Study conclusions and caveats: Using 13 V-J features, a model discriminated ophthalmopathy from stable hyperthyroidism.

This receptor was identified in a woman aged 35 to 49 with Graves' hyperthyroidism. The sample was blood.

The DNA of the CDR3 is TGTGCCAGCAGTTTTGGGGAAGAAAAACTGTTTTTT. Translated, it gives CASSFGEEKLFF. V gene TRBV12-3 or TRBV12-4 combines with J gene TRBJ1-4; D unresolved. With 3 bases removed from V and 8 bases from J, the gap between germline ends came to 7 bases. The CDR3 has 12 amino acids.